This TCR beta chain came from a study of CD8+CD57+ T cells in acquired aplastic anemia. Study context: Sorted CD4+ and CD8+ cells yielded around 3.3 ug of DNA on average.

All sequencing subjects had displayed CD8+CD57+ cell expansion on flow cytometry. This clonotype was seen ten or more times. The antigen is unknown. Using genomic DNA as the template, TCR beta VDJ and CDR3 profiling was carried out. TCRdb ran MiXCR on the reads and lists one entry per CDR3 protein. The sample lists about 160,000 distinct CDR3 sequences; about 45% were seen once. Findings and limits, study-wide: Between the patient and control groups, CD8+ Simpson's diversity did not differ significantly. The same twenty-nine CD8+ CDR3 sequences occurred in patients and in controls.

This clonotype originated in a human donor with aplastic anemia. Sequenced input: sorted CD4+, CD8+, or CD8+CD57+ T cells (not recorded which) from PBMCs.

CDR3 sequence reads: CASSLADLYGYTF. The CDR3 DNA is TGTGCCAGCAGCTTAGCAGACCTCTATGGCTACACCTTC. The chain recombines TRBV7-2 with TRBJ1-2; D is ambiguous. The CDR3 spans 13 residues. Germline loops: CDR1 SGHTA, CDR2 FQGNSA. V shed 0 bases and J shed 4 bases, with 6 bases lying between them.